The rows below give T cell receptor beta chains drawn from one sample of a study of shared clonotypes between healthy human individuals. The data were produced by immunoSEQ multiplex PCR, yet TCRdb's version contains in-frame clones alone and is incomplete. The sample lists some 2,500,000 clones, approximately 93% occurring once. The sample consisted of naive CD4+ T cells from PBMCs. The receptors originated from a man between 18 and 35 years old in good health. Some clones in this sample may be carry-over from other donors' samples. The CDR3 runs from the conserved cysteine through the conserved F or W. The D gene is left open where the match is weak. The size entry is marked missing in some rows and otherwise reads once, few, many or a size class.

clone_size d_call j_call v_call cdr3_aa cdr3_nt
- - TRBJ1-4 TRBV7-3 CASSLEAAGGEKLFF TGTGCCAGCAGCTTAGAAGCGGCGGGAGGTGAAAAACTGTTTTTT
- TRBD2 TRBJ2-4 TRBV5-4 CASSPAGETKNIQYF TGTGCCAGCAGCCCGGCGGGGGAAACCAAAAACATTCAGTACTTC
once TRBD1 TRBJ2-3 TRBV29-1 CSVDSGQGSDTQYF TGCAGCGTTGATTCGGGACAGGGATCAGATACGCAGTATTTT
- TRBD2 TRBJ2-2 TRBV18 CASSLLAIQTNTGELFF TGTGCCAGCTCACTACTAGCGATACAGACTAACACCGGGGAGCTGTTTTTT
- - TRBJ2-5 TRBV5-1 CASSTSMRLETQYF TGCGCCAGCAGTACCTCAATGAGGTTGGAGACCCAGTACTTC
- - TRBJ2-6 TRBV5-1 CASSKQGSGANVLTF TGCGCCAGCAGCAAACAGGGCTCCGGGGCCAACGTCCTGACTTTC
- - TRBJ1-2 TRBV15 CATSAANYGYTF TGTGCCACCAGCGCCGCTAACTATGGCTACACCTTC
- - TRBJ2-1 TRBV7-9 CAVRGGLIVGQFF TGTGCCGTAAGGGGGGGACTTATAGTGGGGCAGTTCTTC
- - TRBJ2-7 TRBV7-8 CASRQSREQYF TGTGCCAGCAGGCAGTCCCGCGAGCAGTACTTC
- TRBD2 TRBJ2-1 TRBV7-6 CASSLIGGLAGGEQFF TGTGCCAGCAGCTTAATAGGGGGACTAGCGGGAGGTGAGCAGTTCTTC
- - TRBJ2-7 TRBV18 CASSLARDSSYEQYF TGTGCCAGCTCACTTGCGCGGGACAGTTCCTACGAGCAGTACTTC
- TRBD1 TRBJ1-5 TRBV28 CASSLGTGGSSQHF TGTGCCAGCAGTTTAGGGACAGGAGGATCGTCCCAGCATTTT
- - TRBJ1-1 TRBV11-2 CASSLDGSLAFF TGTGCCAGCAGCTTAGACGGGAGCCTAGCTTTCTTT
- - TRBJ2-2 TRBV2 CAQTWTGELFF TGTGCCCAAACGTGGACCGGGGAGCTGTTTTTT
- - TRBJ1-1 TRBV29-1 CSVERQVNTEAFF TGCAGCGTTGAAAGACAGGTTAACACTGAAGCTTTCTTT
- TRBD1 TRBJ1-2 TRBV7-9 CASSLVGGRGPKTYYGYTF TGTGCCAGCAGCTTAGTCGGGGGAAGGGGGCCTAAAACGTACTATGGCTACACCTTC
- - TRBJ1-2 TRBV28 CASSPIGGQSGTYGYTF TGTGCCAGCAGCCCCATCGGGGGCCAGTCGGGGACCTATGGCTACACCTTC
- - TRBJ2-5 TRBV18 CASSYGRPETQYF TGTGCCAGCTCCTACGGACGCCCAGAGACCCAGTACTTC
- TRBD1 TRBJ1-4 TRBV11-2 CASSMTGESEKLFF TGTGCCAGCAGCATGACAGGGGAGTCCGAAAAACTGTTTTTT
- TRBD1 TRBJ2-3 TRBV28 CASSSTNRGRTQYF TGTGCCAGCAGCTCGACCAACAGGGGGCGAACGCAGTATTTT
- - TRBJ2-1 TRBV18 CASSRQVNEQFF TGTGCCAGCTCTAGACAGGTAAATGAGCAGTTCTTC
- - TRBJ2-1 TRBV7-7 CASSLAGGVPYNEQFF TGTGCCAGCAGCTTAGCCGGAGGGGTTCCCTACAATGAGCAGTTCTTC
- TRBD2 TRBJ2-1 TRBV9 CASSARTSLNEQFF TGTGCCAGCAGCGCACGGACTAGCCTTAATGAGCAGTTCTTC
- - TRBJ1-2 TRBV18 CASSPPAALSGYTF TGTGCCAGCTCACCTCCGGCCGCCTTATCTGGCTACACCTTC
- - TRBJ1-3 TRBV28 CASYPQGGGNTIYF TGTGCCAGCTACCCTCAGGGAGGGGGAAACACCATATATTTT
- - TRBJ1-2 TRBV10-1 CATFSDSINYGYTF TGCGCCACCTTTTCCGACAGCATTAACTATGGCTACACCTTC
- - TRBJ2-7 TRBV10-3 CAISESTRGYEQYF TGTGCCATCAGTGAGTCGACTCGCGGCTACGAGCAGTACTTC
- TRBD1 TRBJ1-3 TRBV9 CASSVGDRGNSGNTIYF TGTGCCAGCAGCGTAGGGGACAGGGGAAACTCTGGAAACACCATATATTTT
- - TRBJ2-1 TRBV7-3 CASSLLAGLERSNEQFF TGTGCCAGCAGCTTACTGGCGGGACTGGAGCGGTCCAATGAGCAGTTCTTC
- - TRBJ2-5 TRBV9 CASSVVDGLQETQYF TGTGCCAGCAGCGTAGTCGACGGCCTCCAAGAGACCCAGTACTTC
- - TRBJ1-2 TRBV5-8 CASSLTGYYGYTF TGTGCCAGCAGCTTGACAGGGTACTATGGCTACACCTTC
- TRBD2 TRBJ2-2 TRBV11-2 CASSGLVGRAGELFF TGTGCCAGCAGCGGACTAGTCGGTCGGGCCGGGGAGCTGTTTTTT
- - TRBJ2-3 TRBV10-1 CASTSGAKTDTQYF TGCGCCAGCACGTCCGGGGCAAAAACAGATACGCAGTATTTT
- TRBD1 TRBJ1-4 TRBV5-1 CASSLGDRANEKLFF TGCGCCAGCAGCTTGGGAGACAGGGCTAATGAAAAACTGTTTTTT
- TRBD2 TRBJ2-5 TRBV5-1 CASRGLAATQETQYF TGCGCCAGCAGGGGACTAGCGGCAACGCAAGAGACCCAGTACTTC
- TRBD1 TRBJ2-7 TRBV6-5 CASSFLRDRGLYEQYF TGTGCCAGCAGTTTCCTCCGGGACAGGGGGCTCTACGAGCAGTACTTC
- - TRBJ2-1 TRBV6-5 CASGQGDEQFF TGTGCCAGCGGCCAGGGCGATGAGCAGTTCTTC
- - TRBJ2-6 TRBV28 CASSLLPSSGANVLTF TGTGCCAGCAGTTTATTGCCGTCCTCTGGGGCCAACGTCCTGACTTTC
- TRBD2 TRBJ2-1 TRBV10-3 CAIGPTSGLYNEQFF TGTGCCATCGGACCGACTAGCGGGTTGTACAATGAGCAGTTCTTC
- - TRBJ1-5 TRBV11-2 CASSPNTGRDQPQHF TGTGCCAGCAGCCCTAATACAGGGAGGGATCAGCCCCAGCATTTT
- TRBD2 TRBJ2-1 TRBV18 CASSILAEYNEQFF TGTGCCAGCTCAATACTAGCGGAATACAATGAGCAGTTCTTC
- - TRBJ1-2 TRBV28 CASSPIFRRANYGYTF TGTGCCAGCAGTCCGATATTCCGCAGGGCGAACTATGGCTACACCTTC
- TRBD1 TRBJ2-3 TRBV5-1 CASSSRTGTDTQYF TGCGCCAGCAGCTCCAGGACAGGGACAGATACGCAGTATTTT
- TRBD2 TRBJ2-1 TRBV7-6 CASSPFAVTSGYSRSYNEQFF TGTGCCAGCAGCCCCTTCGCTGTGACTAGCGGGTATTCCCGCTCCTACAATGAGCAGTTCTTC
- - TRBJ2-2 TRBV6-6 CASSSPRIGTGELFF TGTGCCAGCAGCTCCCCTCGTATCGGCACCGGGGAGCTGTTTTTT
- TRBD2 TRBJ2-1 TRBV9 CASSARTSGRERGYNEQFF TGTGCCAGCAGCGCTCGGACTAGCGGGAGAGAACGGGGCTACAATGAGCAGTTCTTC
- - TRBJ2-1 TRBV5-1 CASMTGAGKNYNEQFF TGCGCCAGCATGACCGGGGCGGGAAAAAATTACAATGAGCAGTTCTTC